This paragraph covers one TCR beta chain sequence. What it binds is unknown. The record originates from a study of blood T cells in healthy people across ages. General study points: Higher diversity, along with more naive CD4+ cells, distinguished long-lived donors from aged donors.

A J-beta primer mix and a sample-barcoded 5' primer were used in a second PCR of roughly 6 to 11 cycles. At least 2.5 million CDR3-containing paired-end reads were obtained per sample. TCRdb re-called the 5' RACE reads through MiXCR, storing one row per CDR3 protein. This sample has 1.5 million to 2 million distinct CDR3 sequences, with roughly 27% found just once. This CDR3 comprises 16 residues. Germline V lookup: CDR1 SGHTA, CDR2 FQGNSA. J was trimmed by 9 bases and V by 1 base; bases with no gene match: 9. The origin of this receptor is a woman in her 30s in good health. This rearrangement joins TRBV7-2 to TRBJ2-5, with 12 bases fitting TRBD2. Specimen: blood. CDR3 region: CASSLGLAGALMSQYF. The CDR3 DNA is TGTGCCAGCAGCTTAGGACTAGCGGGGGCCCTTATGTCCCAGTACTTC.